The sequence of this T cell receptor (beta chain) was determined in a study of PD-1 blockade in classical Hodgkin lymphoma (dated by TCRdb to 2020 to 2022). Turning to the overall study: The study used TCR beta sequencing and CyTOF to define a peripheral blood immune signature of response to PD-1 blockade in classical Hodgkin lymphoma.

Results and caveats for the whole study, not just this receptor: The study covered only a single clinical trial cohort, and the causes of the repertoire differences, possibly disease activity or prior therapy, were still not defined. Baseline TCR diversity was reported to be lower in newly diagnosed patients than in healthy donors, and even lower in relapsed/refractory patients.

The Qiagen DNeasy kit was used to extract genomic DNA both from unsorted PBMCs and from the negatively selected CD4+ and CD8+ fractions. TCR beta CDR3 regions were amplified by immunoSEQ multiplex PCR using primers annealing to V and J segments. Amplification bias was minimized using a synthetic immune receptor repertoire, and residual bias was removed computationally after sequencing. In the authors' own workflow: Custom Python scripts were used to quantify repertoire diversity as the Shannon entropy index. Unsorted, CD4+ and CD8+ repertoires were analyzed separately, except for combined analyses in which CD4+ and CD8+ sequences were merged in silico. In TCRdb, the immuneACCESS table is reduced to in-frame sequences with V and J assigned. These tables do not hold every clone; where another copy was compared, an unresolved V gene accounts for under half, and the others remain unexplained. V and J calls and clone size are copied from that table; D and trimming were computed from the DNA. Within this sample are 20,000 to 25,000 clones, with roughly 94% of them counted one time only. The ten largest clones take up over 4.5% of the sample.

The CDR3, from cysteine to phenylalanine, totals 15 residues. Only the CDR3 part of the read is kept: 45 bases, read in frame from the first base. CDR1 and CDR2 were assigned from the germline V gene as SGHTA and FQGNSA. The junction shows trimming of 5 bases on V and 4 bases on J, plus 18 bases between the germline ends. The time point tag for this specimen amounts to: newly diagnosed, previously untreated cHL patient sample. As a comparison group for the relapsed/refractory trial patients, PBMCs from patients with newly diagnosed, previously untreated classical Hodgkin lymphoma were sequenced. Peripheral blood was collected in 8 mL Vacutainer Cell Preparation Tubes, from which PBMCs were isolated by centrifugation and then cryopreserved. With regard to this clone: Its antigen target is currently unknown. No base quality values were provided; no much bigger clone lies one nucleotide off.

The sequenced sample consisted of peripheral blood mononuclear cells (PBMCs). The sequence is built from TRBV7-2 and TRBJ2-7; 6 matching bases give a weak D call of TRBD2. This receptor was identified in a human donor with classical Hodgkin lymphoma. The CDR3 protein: CASSPVAVPYYEQYF. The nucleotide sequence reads TGTGCCAGCAGCCCCGTAGCGGTCCCGTATTACGAGCAGTACTTC.